This is a list of T cell receptor beta chains from one sample in a study of patients and donors after allogeneic stem cell transplantation. Via MiXCR, TCRdb re-called the RT-PCR reads, giving one row per CDR3 protein. The repertoire includes 400,000 to 450,000 distinct CDR3 sequences, around 15% of them detected once, and 7.2% sits in the top ten. Material for sequencing was blood, either unsorted or a sorted T cell fraction (not recorded which). Receptor source: a human donor who was either an allogeneic HSCT recipient or a stem cell or donor lymphocyte infusion donor (not recorded which). It is not recorded whose cells these are; they may come from a transplant donor. Both conserved end residues are part of each CDR3. D genes are given only for firm matches. The listing skips clone size in some rows; elsewhere it reads once, few, many or a size class.

V gene,clone size,J gene,D gene,CDR3 DNA,CDR3 protein
TRBV15,few,TRBJ2-1,TRBD2,TGTGCCACCAGCAGAGCCGGGACTAGCGGCAATGAGCAGTTCTTC,CATSRAGTSGNEQFF
TRBV27,few,TRBJ2-3,.,TGTGCCAGCAGTTTAGCTTCTCTCCCCTCCACAGATACGCAGTATTTT,CASSLASLPSTDTQYF
TRBV6-1,once,TRBJ1-2,.,TGTGCCAGCAGACCTTGGGACGACCCTAACTATGGCTACACCTTC,CASRPWDDPNYGYTF
TRBV5-1,many,TRBJ1-3,.,TGCGCCAGCAGCACGGGACTACTCGGAAACACCATATATTTT,CASSTGLLGNTIYF
TRBV9,few,TRBJ1-5,.,TGTGCCAGCAGCGTGGGCAATCAGCCCCAGCATTTT,CASSVGNQPQHF
TRBV6-5,few,TRBJ2-7,TRBD1,TGTGCCAGCAGTTCGACCTGGGACAGGGCGACTGAGCAGTACTTC,CASSSTWDRATEQYF
TRBV4-2,.,TRBJ2-1,.,TGTGCCAGCAGCCAAGCCCCAAGCATCGGTGAGCAGTTCTTC,CASSQAPSIGEQFF
TRBV20-1,few,TRBJ2-1,.,TGCAGTGCGACCGACAGGCCAGAGCAGTTCTTC,CSATDRPEQFF
TRBV5-1,many,TRBJ1-1,.,TGCGCCAGCAGCTTGGAGGGGAGGCCCACTGAAGCTTTCTTT,CASSLEGRPTEAFF
TRBV7-9,.,TRBJ1-2,.,TGTGCCAGCAGCTACCCCCCGCGCGGGCCCACATCTCGCTACACCTTC,CASSYPPRGPTSRYTF
TRBV29-1,.,TRBJ1-6,TRBD1,TGCAGCGTTACCCAGGGGGATTCACCCCTCCACTTT,CSVTQGDSPLHF
TRBV4-1,few,TRBJ1-1,.,TGCGCCAGCAGCCAAGATGGTGGGGGAGACACTGAAGCTTTCTTT,CASSQDGGGDTEAFF
TRBV6-1,few,TRBJ2-3,TRBD2,TGTGCCAGCAGTCATCTAGCGGGAGGAGGGGATACGCAGTATTTT,CASSHLAGGGDTQYF
TRBV4-2,.,TRBJ2-7,TRBD2,TGTGCCAGCAGCCAAGCCCCGGGACTAGCGGGAGATTCCTACGAGCAGTACTTC,CASSQAPGLAGDSYEQYF
TRBV20-1,.,TRBJ2-2,.,TGCAGTGCTAGAAAAACTTGGGGGAGTCCTCCCGGGGAGCTGTTTTTT,CSARKTWGSPPGELFF
TRBV7-2,.,TRBJ2-6,TRBD2,TGTGCCAGCACCCGAACTAGCGGGCCGTCGGGGGCCAACGTCCTGACTTTC,CASTRTSGPSGANVLTF
TRBV6-1,few,TRBJ2-7,.,TGTGCCAGCAGTGAAGCCGCAATGAGCTCCTACGAGCAGTACTTC,CASSEAAMSSYEQYF
TRBV7-7,few,TRBJ2-5,.,TGTGCTAGCAGCTTAGGGGGAGGGAGGCCAGAGACCCAGTACTTC,CASSLGGGRPETQYF
TRBV5-1,many,TRBJ2-7,.,TGCGCCAGCAGCTTGTCCCCTATCGACTACGAGCAGTACTTC,CASSLSPIDYEQYF
TRBV6-2/TRBV6-3,few,TRBJ1-1,.,TGTGCCAGCAGCTCCAGGGGCCGGCACACTGAAGCTTTCTTT,CASSSRGRHTEAFF
TRBV6-1,few,TRBJ2-3,TRBD1,TGTGCCAGCAGTGACCTGGGACAGGCAGATACGCAGTATTTT,CASSDLGQADTQYF
TRBV6-2/TRBV6-3,.,TRBJ1-5,TRBD1,TGTGCCAGCAGTTTGACAGGGGTGGGTCAGCCCCAGCATTTT,CASSLTGVGQPQHF
TRBV5-1,.,TRBJ1-4,.,TGCGCCAGCAGCTTGGCCTTAGGGGTTTATAATGAAAAACTGTTTTTT,CASSLALGVYNEKLFF
TRBV7-8,.,TRBJ2-1,.,TGTGCCAGCAGACCACGCGGACAGCTCTACAATGAGCAGTTCTTC,CASRPRGQLYNEQFF
TRBV20-1,.,TRBJ2-7,.,TGCAGTGCTACCCAGGTGGCAGGGCTGGGTGAGCAGTACTTC,CSATQVAGLGEQYF
TRBV3-1,.,TRBJ2-5,.,TGTGCCAGCAGTCAGGTGGGGGGAGCGAGGGAAGAGACCCAGTACTTC,CASSQVGGAREETQYF
TRBV9,few,TRBJ2-7,TRBD1,TGTGCCAGCAGCCCCCTGGGGAAGGGGGCCTCCTACGAGCAGTACTTC,CASSPLGKGASYEQYF
TRBV7-9,few,TRBJ2-1,.,TGTGCCAGCAGCTGGGGGGGACAGGATAGGGCCAATGAGCAGTTCTTC,CASSWGGQDRANEQFF
TRBV3-1,few,TRBJ2-1,.,TGTGCCAGCAGCCAAGGGTTAGGGCCGGTCTTC,CASSQGLGPVF
TRBV20-1,many,TRBJ2-7,.,TGCAGTGCTAGAAGTCGGGTTCGGAACTACGAGCAGTACTTC,CSARSRVRNYEQYF
TRBV4-1,.,TRBJ1-5,.,TGCGCCAGCAGCCAGTATAGCAATCAGCCCCAGCATTTT,CASSQYSNQPQHF
TRBV5-1,few,TRBJ1-1,.,TGCGCCAGCGCCCTCGGACAGCCGAACACTGAAGCTTTCTTT,CASALGQPNTEAFF
TRBV2,few,TRBJ2-3,.,TGTGCCAGCACCGAGAGAGGGACGCAGTATTTT,CASTERGTQYF
TRBV4-3,.,TRBJ2-2,TRBD2,TGCGCCAGCAGCCAGAGGGGACTAGCGGGGTCAACCGGGGAGCTGTTTTTT,CASSQRGLAGSTGELFF
TRBV7-2,.,TRBJ2-2,.,TGTGCCAGCAGCTTAACCCCGGTCAGATACACCGGGGAGCTGTTTTTT,CASSLTPVRYTGELFF
TRBV10-3,few,TRBJ1-2,.,TGTGCCATCGGTACCGGCCTGCGAAACTATGGCTACACCTTC,CAIGTGLRNYGYTF
TRBV25-1,.,TRBJ2-5,.,TGTGCCAGCAGTGAACCGGGACTGCTCCAAGAGACCCAGTACTTC,CASSEPGLLQETQYF
TRBV7-3,.,TRBJ2-2,TRBD2,TGTGCCAGCAGCTTAAAAAGCGGGAGAGGCACCGGGGAGCTGTTTTTT,CASSLKSGRGTGELFF
TRBV18,.,TRBJ2-7,.,TGTGCCAGCTCACCGTCAGGGGCTAAGAACGAGCAGTACTTC,CASSPSGAKNEQYF
TRBV5-1,.,TRBJ1-2,.,TGCGCCAGCAGTTATGGGGACGGCTCTGGGAGTTATGGCTACACCTTC,CASSYGDGSGSYGYTF
TRBV7-9,.,TRBJ2-3,TRBD2,TGTGCCAGCAGCTCAGGACCGGGACTAGCATTAACAGATACGCAGTATTTT,CASSSGPGLALTDTQYF